Sequencing of this T cell receptor (beta chain) was carried out in a study of blood T cell repertoires in COVID-19. Study-wide background: Sites in the United States, Italy and Spain provided acute and convalescent COVID-19 samples.

In germline, CDR1 is LNHDA, CDR2 SQIVND (reference sequence). V lost 1 base, J lost 3 bases, and 7 bases lay in between. The CDR3 is made up of 14 amino acids. Using immunoSEQ multiplex PCR, the repertoire was profiled, and TCRdb retains in-frame clones only, with some absent. Found here are under 350,000 clones, roughly 90% of them singletons; the top ten hold 4.6%. This clonotype originated in a man aged 35-49 years with acute or convalescent COVID-19. This chain uses TRBV19 with TRBJ1-5; D unresolved. Sequenced sample: peripheral blood. The CDR3 region is CASSIGRNNQPQHF. The CDR3, as DNA: TGTGCCAGTAGTATAGGCAGGAACAATCAGCCCCAGCATTTT.